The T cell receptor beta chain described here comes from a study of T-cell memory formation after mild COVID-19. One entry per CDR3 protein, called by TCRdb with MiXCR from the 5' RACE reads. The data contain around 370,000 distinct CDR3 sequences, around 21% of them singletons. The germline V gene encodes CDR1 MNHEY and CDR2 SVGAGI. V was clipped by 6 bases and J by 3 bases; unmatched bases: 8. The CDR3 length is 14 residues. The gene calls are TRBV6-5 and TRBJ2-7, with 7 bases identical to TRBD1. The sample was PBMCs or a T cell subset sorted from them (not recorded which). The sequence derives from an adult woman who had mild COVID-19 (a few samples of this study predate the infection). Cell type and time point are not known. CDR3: CASSVTGQLYEQYF. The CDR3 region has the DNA TGTGCCAGCAGCGTAACGGGACAGCTCTACGAGCAGTACTTC.